A selection of T cell receptor beta chains follows, all from one sample in a study of CD8+ T cells in alopecia areata. The method was immunoSEQ multiplex PCR; TCRdb's version includes in-frame clones alone and lacks a portion of them. Counted here are approximately 130,000 clones, about 50% occurring once; the ten biggest clones make up roughly 10%. Sequencing was done on a sample of NKG2D-low CD8+ T cells sorted from blood. The origin of the receptors is a human donor with alopecia areata. CDR3s include the opening cysteine and the closing phenylalanine or tryptophan. The D gene is left open where the match is weak. Size is stated for part of the rows, as once, few or many counts, or as a class when the clone is expanded.

d_call	clone_size	v_call	j_call	cdr3_nt	cdr3_aa
TRBD2	.	TRBV29-1	TRBJ2-7	TGCAGCGCTTCGGGGGGGGACTCCTACGAGCAGTACTTC	CSASGGDSYEQYF
TRBD1	.	TRBV6-5	TRBJ1-5	TGTGCCAGCAGTTACCGGGGGACAGGGGATGAACCCCAGCATTTT	CASSYRGTGDEPQHF
.	.	TRBV7-9	TRBJ1-2	TGTGCCAGCAGCAAGACAGACATCTATGGCTACACCTTC	CASSKTDIYGYTF
.	few	TRBV29-1	TRBJ1-2	TGCAGCGTTCCTGGCGAAGGCGGCTACACCTTC	CSVPGEGGYTF
.	.	TRBV2	TRBJ2-1	TGTGCCAGCAGGCCCTCCTACAATGAGCAGTTCTTC	CASRPSYNEQFF
.	.	TRBV30	TRBJ2-7	TGTGCCTGGAGTCTCGGGGGAAGGGGCTACGAGCAGTACTTC	CAWSLGGRGYEQYF
.	.	TRBV4-1	TRBJ1-1	TGCGCCAGCAGCCAAGATCAAAGAAACACTGAAGCTTTCTTT	CASSQDQRNTEAFF
.	.	TRBV10-3	TRBJ2-3	TGTGCCATCAGTGCGGCGGGGAGCTCGGCTACGCAGTATTTT	CAISAAGSSATQYF
.	.	TRBV29-1	TRBJ1-4	TGCAGCGTTCTTCAGGGACTGGGGGAAAAACTGTTTTTT	CSVLQGLGEKLFF
.	medium-sized	TRBV28	TRBJ1-2	TGTGCCAGCAGTCCCCTTAGGACAGTCGATGGCTACACCTTC	CASSPLRTVDGYTF
TRBD1	few	TRBV7-9	TRBJ1-2	TGTGCCAGCAGCTTATTGGACAGGGAGGATGGCTACACCTTC	CASSLLDREDGYTF
.	.	TRBV25-1	TRBJ2-6	TGTGCCAGCAGGGGGGATGGGGCCAACGTCCTGACTTTC	CASRGDGANVLTF
.	.	TRBV29-1	TRBJ1-2	TGCAGCGTTGCGGCAGGGGAGTATGATGGCTACACCTTC	CSVAAGEYDGYTF
.	once	TRBV27	TRBJ2-1	TGTGCCAGCAGTCCACTCACCCAGACTAGTTGGAATGAGCAGTTCTTC	CASSPLTQTSWNEQFF
TRBD2	.	TRBV29-1	TRBJ2-3	TGCAGCGTTGACGGGACTAGCGGGAACACTTATACACCTAGCACAGATACGCAGTATTTT	CSVDGTSGNTYTPSTDTQYF
.	.	TRBV13	TRBJ2-1	TGTGCCAGCAGCCTCCTGGGCAATGAGCAGTTCTTC	CASSLLGNEQFF
TRBD2	.	TRBV7-9	TRBJ2-7	TGTGCCGGCGGGGGACCCGACTCCTACGAGCAGTACTTC	CAGGGPDSYEQYF
.	.	TRBV27	TRBJ2-7	TGTGCCAGCAGTTTGGTTTCCGAGCAGTACTTC	CASSLVSEQYF
TRBD2	once	TRBV4-1	TRBJ2-1	TGCGCCAGCAGCCAAGTCTTGGGGGGGAATGAGCAGTTCTTC	CASSQVLGGNEQFF
TRBD1	.	TRBV20-1	TRBJ1-1	TGCAGTGCCTTGGACAGGGGCCAGGCTTTCTTT	CSALDRGQAFF
.	few	TRBV27	TRBJ2-1	TGTGCCAGCAGTTTTGGTTACAATGAGCAGTTCTTC	CASSFGYNEQFF
.	.	TRBV13	TRBJ2-7	TGTGCCAGCAGCGAGGGGGATACGGCCTACGAGCAGTACTTC	CASSEGDTAYEQYF
TRBD1	few	TRBV23-1	TRBJ2-1	TGCGCCAGCAGTCAATCATGTAGGGACAGGGGTAGGAATGAGCAGTTCTTC	CASSQSCRDRGRNEQFF
.	.	TRBV30	TRBJ2-1	TGTGCCTGGAGTGGGGTGCCCTACAATGAGCAGTTCTTC	CAWSGVPYNEQFF